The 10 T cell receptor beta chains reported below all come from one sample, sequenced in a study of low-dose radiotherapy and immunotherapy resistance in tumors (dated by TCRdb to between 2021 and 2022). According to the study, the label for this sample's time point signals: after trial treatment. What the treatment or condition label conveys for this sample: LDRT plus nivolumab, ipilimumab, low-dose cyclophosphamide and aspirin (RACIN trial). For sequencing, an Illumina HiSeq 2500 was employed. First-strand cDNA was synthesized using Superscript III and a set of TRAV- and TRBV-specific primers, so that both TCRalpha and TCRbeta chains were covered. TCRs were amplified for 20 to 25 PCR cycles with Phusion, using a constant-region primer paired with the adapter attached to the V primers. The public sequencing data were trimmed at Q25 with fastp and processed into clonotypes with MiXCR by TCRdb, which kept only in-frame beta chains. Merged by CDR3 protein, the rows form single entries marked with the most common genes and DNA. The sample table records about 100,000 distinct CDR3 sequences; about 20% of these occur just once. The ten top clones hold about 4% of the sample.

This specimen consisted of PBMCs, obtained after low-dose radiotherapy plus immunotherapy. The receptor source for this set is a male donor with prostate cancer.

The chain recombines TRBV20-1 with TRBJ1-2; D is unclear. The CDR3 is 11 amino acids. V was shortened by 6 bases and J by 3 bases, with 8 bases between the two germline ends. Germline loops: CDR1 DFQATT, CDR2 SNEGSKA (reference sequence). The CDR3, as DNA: TGCAGTGCAAGCACGTACTATGGCTACACCTTC. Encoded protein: CSASTYYGYTF.

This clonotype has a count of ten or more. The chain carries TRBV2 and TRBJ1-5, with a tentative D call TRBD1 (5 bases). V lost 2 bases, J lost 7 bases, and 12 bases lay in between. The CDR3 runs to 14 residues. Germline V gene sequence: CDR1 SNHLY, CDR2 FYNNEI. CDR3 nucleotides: TGTGCCAGCAGTGAAAGCAGGGTAGAACAGCCCCAGCATTTT. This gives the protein CASSESRVEQPQHF.

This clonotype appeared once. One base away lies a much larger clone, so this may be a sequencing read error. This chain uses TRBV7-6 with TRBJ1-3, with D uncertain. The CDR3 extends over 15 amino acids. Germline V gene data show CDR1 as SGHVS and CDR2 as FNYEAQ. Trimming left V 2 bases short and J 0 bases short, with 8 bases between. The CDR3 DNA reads TGTGCCAGCAGCTTATTTACGGTCTCTGGAAACACCATATATTTT. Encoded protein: CASSLFTVSGNTIYF.

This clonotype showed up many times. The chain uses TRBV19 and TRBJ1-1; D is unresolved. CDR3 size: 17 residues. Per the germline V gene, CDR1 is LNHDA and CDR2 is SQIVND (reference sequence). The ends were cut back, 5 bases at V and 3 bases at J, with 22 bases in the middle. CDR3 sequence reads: CASSQWSQVQGDTEAFF. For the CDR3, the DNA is TGTGCCAGTAGTCAATGGTCTCAGGTCCAAGGAGACACTGAAGCTTTCTTT.

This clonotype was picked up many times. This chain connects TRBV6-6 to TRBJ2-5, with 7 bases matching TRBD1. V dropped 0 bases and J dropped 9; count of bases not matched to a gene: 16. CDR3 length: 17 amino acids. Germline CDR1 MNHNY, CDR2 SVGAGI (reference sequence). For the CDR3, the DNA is TGTGCCAGCAGTTACTCGGGTCCACACGACCCAACAGGGGCCCAGTACTTC. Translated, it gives CASSYSGPHDPTGAQYF.

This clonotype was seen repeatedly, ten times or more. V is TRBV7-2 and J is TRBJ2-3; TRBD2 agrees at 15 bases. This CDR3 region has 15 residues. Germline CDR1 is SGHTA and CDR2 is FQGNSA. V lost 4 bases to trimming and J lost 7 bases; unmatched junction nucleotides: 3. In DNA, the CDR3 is TGTGCCAGCAGCTGGACTAGCGGGGGGGCTCATACGCAGTATTTT. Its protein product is CASSWTSGGAHTQYF.

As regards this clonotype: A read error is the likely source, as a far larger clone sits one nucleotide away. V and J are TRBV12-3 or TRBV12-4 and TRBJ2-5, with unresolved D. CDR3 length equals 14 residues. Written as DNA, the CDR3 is TGCGCCAGCAGCCAAGTGGGATCCAAAGAGAACCAGTACTTC. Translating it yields CASSQVGSKENQYF.

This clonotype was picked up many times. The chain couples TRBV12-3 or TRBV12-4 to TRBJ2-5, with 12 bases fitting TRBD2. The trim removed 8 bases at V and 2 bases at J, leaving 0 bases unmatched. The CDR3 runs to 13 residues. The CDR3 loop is CASGLAGQETQYF. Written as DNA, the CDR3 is TGTGCCAGCGGACTAGCGGGGCAAGAGACCCAGTACTTC.

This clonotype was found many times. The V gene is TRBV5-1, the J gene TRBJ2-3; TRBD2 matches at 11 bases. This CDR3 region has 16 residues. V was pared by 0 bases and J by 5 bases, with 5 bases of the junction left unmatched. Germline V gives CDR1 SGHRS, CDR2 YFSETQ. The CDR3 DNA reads TGCGCCAGCAGCTTGGAACTAGCGGGGGCGGGAGATACGCAGTATTTT. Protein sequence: CASSLELAGAGDTQYF.

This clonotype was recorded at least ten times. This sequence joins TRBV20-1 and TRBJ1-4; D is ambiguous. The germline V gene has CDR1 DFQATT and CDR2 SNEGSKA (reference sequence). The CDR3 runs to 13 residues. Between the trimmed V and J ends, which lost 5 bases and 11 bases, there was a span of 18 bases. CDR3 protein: CSAFRAGSGKLFF. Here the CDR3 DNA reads TGCAGTGCTTTCCGGGCCGGGTCGGGGAAACTGTTTTTT.